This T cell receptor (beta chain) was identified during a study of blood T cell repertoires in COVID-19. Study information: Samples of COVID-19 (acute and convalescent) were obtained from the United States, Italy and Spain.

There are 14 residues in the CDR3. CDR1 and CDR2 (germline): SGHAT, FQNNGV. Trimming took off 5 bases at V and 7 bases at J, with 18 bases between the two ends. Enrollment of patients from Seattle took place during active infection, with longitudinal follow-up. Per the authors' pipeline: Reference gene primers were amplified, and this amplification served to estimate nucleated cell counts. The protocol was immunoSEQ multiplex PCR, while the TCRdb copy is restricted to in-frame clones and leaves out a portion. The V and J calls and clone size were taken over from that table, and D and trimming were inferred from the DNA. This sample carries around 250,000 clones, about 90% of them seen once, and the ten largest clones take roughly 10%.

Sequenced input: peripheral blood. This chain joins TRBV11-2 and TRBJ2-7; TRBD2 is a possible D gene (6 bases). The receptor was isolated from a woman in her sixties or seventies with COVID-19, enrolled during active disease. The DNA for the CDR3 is TGTGCCAGCAGCCCGGGACTTAGCCTCTATGAGCAGTACTTC. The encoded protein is CASSPGLSLYEQYF.